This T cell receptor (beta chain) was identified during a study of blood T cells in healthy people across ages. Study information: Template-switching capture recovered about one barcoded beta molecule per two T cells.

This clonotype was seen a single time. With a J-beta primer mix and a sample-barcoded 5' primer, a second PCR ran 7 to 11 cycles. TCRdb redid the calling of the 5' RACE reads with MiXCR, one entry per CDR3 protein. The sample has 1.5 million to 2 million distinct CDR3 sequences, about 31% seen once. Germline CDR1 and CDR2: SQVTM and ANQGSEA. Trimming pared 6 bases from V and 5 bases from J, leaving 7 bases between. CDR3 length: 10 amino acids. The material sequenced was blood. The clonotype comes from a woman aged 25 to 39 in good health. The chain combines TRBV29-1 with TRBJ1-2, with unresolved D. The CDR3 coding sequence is TGCAGCGTAGACTCATATGGCTACACCTTC. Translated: CSVDSYGYTF.